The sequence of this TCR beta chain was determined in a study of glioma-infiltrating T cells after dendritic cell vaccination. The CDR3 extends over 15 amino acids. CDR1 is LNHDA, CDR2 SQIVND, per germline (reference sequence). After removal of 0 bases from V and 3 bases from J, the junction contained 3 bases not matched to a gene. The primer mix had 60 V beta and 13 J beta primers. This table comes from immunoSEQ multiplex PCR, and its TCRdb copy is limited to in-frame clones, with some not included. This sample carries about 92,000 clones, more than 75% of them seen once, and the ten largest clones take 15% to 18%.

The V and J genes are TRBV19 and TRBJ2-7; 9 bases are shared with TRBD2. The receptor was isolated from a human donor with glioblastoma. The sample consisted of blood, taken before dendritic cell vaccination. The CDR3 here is CASSIEDSGSYEQYF. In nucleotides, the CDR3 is TGTGCCAGTAGTATAGAGGATAGCGGGAGCTACGAGCAGTACTTC.